This TCR beta chain is drawn from a study of identical twins. The study, taken as a whole, reports: Abundant cord blood beta clonotypes carried fewer insertions; memory repertoires showed none. Out-of-frame TCR alpha sharing observed in monozygotic twins exceeded model estimates.

A single record per CDR3 protein comes from TCRdb applying MiXCR to the 5' RACE reads. The sample contains around 1.7 million distinct CDR3 sequences, about 31% of which appear only once. This clonotype was counted many times. Its antigen is unidentified. Relative to the germline gene, one junction end is altered; a read error may explain this. The sequenced sample consisted of cord blood. This TCR was sampled from a newborn girl in good health.

CDR3 nucleotide sequence: TGCGCCAGCAGTACCCGCAATGAGCAGTTCTTC. This translates into CASSTRNEQFF. V and J are TRBV28 and TRBJ2-1; D is unresolved. CDR1 is MDHEN, CDR2 SYDVKM, per germline. The CDR3 consists of 11 residues.